This is a list of T cell receptor beta chains from one sample in a study of identical twins. TCRdb reanalysed the 5' RACE reads using MiXCR and keeps one entry per CDR3 protein. The table lists 200,000 to 250,000 distinct CDR3 sequences, more than 6.5% of them singletons. These records were also assigned to another study, of yellow fever vaccine responses in identical twins.

Sequencing was done on a sample of memory (CD45RO+) T cells sorted from blood. The receptors originated from a woman between 18 and 29 years old in good health. Each CDR3 is given with its conserved first and last residue. A D gene is named only where the DNA matches it firmly. Clone size is stated in some rows and not others, as once, few, many or a class when expanded.

j_call	v_call	clone_size	d_call	cdr3_aa	cdr3_nt
TRBJ1-2	TRBV20-1	few	.	CSARDIASGYGYTF	TGCAGTGCTAGAGATATAGCCAGCGGCTATGGCTACACCTTC
TRBJ2-1	TRBV20-1	few	.	CSATWGGNEQFF	TGCAGTGCCACGTGGGGTGGCAATGAGCAGTTCTTC
TRBJ1-4	TRBV6-2/TRBV6-3	many	.	CASRPFGWKLFF	TGTGCCAGCAGACCATTTGGATGGAAACTGTTTTTT
TRBJ2-1	TRBV7-9	few	TRBD1	CASSKGQGALYEQFF	TGTGCCAGCAGCAAGGGACAGGGGGCGCTTTATGAGCAGTTCTTC
TRBJ1-1	TRBV20-1	few	.	CSARLEGGTEAFF	TGCAGTGCTAGACTCGAGGGGGGGACTGAAGCTTTCTTT
TRBJ2-1	TRBV20-1	.	TRBD2	CSAETSGFSYNEQFF	TGCAGTGCTGAGACTAGCGGGTTTTCCTACAATGAGCAGTTCTTC
TRBJ2-1	TRBV4-3	few	TRBD2	CASSQVTSGRVNEQFF	TGCGCCAGCAGCCAAGTAACTAGCGGGAGAGTCAATGAGCAGTTCTTC
TRBJ2-3	TRBV11-2	.	TRBD2	CASKSPLAGLTPSTDTQYF	TGTGCCTCCAAATCCCCCCTAGCGGGACTCACCCCTAGCACAGATACGCAGTATTTT
TRBJ1-2	TRBV4-3	many	.	CASSQEEGADYGYTF	TGCGCCAGCAGCCAAGAAGAAGGCGCCGACTATGGCTACACCTTC
TRBJ2-2	TRBV12-3/TRBV12-4	.	TRBD2	CASSPTSGGRPGELFF	TGTGCCAGCAGCCCTACTAGCGGGGGGCGCCCCGGGGAGCTGTTTTTT
TRBJ2-7	TRBV28	.	TRBD1	CASSLGGTGGHEQYF	TGTGCCAGCAGTTTGGGTGGGACAGGGGGCCACGAGCAGTACTTC
TRBJ2-3	TRBV20-1	many	.	CSARGLPGADTQYF	TGCAGTGCTAGAGGACTCCCCGGGGCAGATACGCAGTATTTT
TRBJ2-7	TRBV18	.	.	CDSSPGTRGYEQYF	TGTGACAGCTCACCAGGGACGAGGGGCTACGAGCAGTACTTC
TRBJ2-5	TRBV4-2	few	TRBD2	CASSPGTSADVSRETQYF	TGTGCCAGCAGCCCCGGGACTAGTGCGGATGTGAGTCGGGAGACCCAGTACTTC
TRBJ2-1	TRBV11-2	many	.	CASSNSGKGEQFF	TGTGCCAGCAGTAATAGCGGAAAGGGTGAGCAGTTCTTC
TRBJ2-5	TRBV10-3	many	TRBD1	CAISGDRNQETQYF	TGTGCCATCAGTGGGGACAGGAACCAAGAGACCCAGTACTTC
TRBJ2-5	TRBV6-5	many	.	CASTSRAAGRETQYF	TGTGCCAGCACCTCCCGAGCGGCAGGGAGAGAGACCCAGTACTTC